This record covers a single T cell receptor (beta chain). Its binding antigen is unknown. The record has no base qualities; no much larger clone is one base away. The sample originates from a study of shared clonotypes between healthy human individuals (TCRdb year 2020). Study-wide context: A few men and a couple of women, aged 18 to 49 years, made up the cohort. For each donor, CD4 naive and CD4 memory were each given three plates, CD8 naive was given two plates, and CD8 memory was given one plate. Blood TCR repertoires of roughly five healthy adults were deeply sequenced to estimate repertoire size and the extent of clonotype sharing between individuals. Libraries were prepared and TCR repertoires were sequenced by different laboratories using diverse techniques, in order to increase sequencing depth and limit assay-specific biases. Between about 0.85 and 9.5 billion PBMCs per donor were obtained by leukapheresis. Points the paper makes about the study in general: Pairwise subsampling indicated that sequencing depth was expected to affect the degree of clonotype sharing among donors. Higher generation probabilities were observed for clonotypes shared by all four sorted-subset donors than for non-shared clonotypes. When several donors were compared, the shared fraction of clonotypes was around 4.6% for naive CD4, about 4% for naive CD8, more than 2% for memory CD4, and 0.35% to 0.4% for memory CD8. Naive subsets generally had larger estimated clonotype richness than memory subsets did. Even with the large sequencing depth, rarefaction of the sorted-subset datasets indicated that sequencing was incomplete. Because the study included only a small number of donors, the genetic and exposure-history diversity represented was limited. Sampling was restricted to blood, and TCR repertoires in tissues likely differ from the TCR repertoires found in blood.

TCR CDR3 regions were amplified from genomic DNA by multiplex PCR using the deep immunoSEQ assay. Extracted genomic DNA from each cell subset was distributed evenly across all wells of several immunoSEQ 96-well plates, and each plate was treated as a replicate. Each replicate PCR for sorted subsets received around 210 ng genomic DNA, equal to roughly 29,000 T cell genomes. Purified libraries were quantified with a Qubit 3.0 fluorometer, sized on a Bioanalyzer 2100, and re-quantified with the KAPA Library Quantification kit. Each immunoSEQ 96-well plate was sequenced on its own single-read 150-cycle Illumina NextSeq 550 flow cell. The original methods were these. Because the immunoSEQ output held only junctional sequences and lacked quality scores, the filtering could not match the filtering applied to full-length reads. To assign V/J genes and CDR3, sequences were annotated against IMGT germline references using PyIR, a Python wrapper for IgBLAST v1.9. Reads were filtered out if the reads had weak V/J assignments (E-value above 1e-6), no CDR3, stop codons, out-of-frame junctions, or ambiguous translated residues. V3J clonotypes were defined as sequences sharing an identical inferred V gene, J gene, and CDR3 amino acid sequence. To compute the percentage overlap between repertoires, the number of shared unique clonotypes was divided by the size of the smaller repertoire. Three approaches were used to assess repertoire richness: RTK rarefaction, the Chao1 estimator, and Recon v2.1 estimates of unobserved clonotypes. OLGA was used to compute generation probabilities for all TCRbeta clonotypes that the gDNA method yielded from a handful of donors. Here the immuneACCESS table is served through TCRdb, limited to in-frame sequences with V and J called. Missing clones are a known gap in these copies; in checked studies unresolved V genes cover under half, and the rest lacks a known reason. That table is the source of V, J and clone size, and D and trimming were worked out from the DNA. This sample comprises approximately 530,000 clones, approximately 95% of them detected only once. The top ten hold less than 0.06% of the sample.

Sequences LNHDA (CDR1) and SQIVND (CDR2) are obtained from the germline V gene (reference sequence). Reading from cysteine to phenylalanine, the CDR3 counts 13 amino acids. CDR3 DNA only is kept here, 39 bases in frame from base 1. V is clipped by 4 bases and J by 9 bases, and the sequence between their germline boundaries is 10 bases long. The donors were healthy, HIV-negative adults who had no recently reported acute infections or vaccinations. All donors were Caucasian adults living in Nashville, Tennessee, USA. CD4+ T cells were enriched by magnetic negative selection; naive cells were then positively selected on CD45RA, and the negative fraction formed the memory subset. Blood was collected by leukapheresis, and PBMCs were isolated by Ficoll-Histopaque density gradient centrifugation and then cryopreserved in liquid nitrogen vapor phase. Analytical flow cytometry was used to check the purity and quantity of each magnetically sorted T cell population. Genomic DNA was isolated from each sorted fraction and quantified by UV absorbance on a Nanodrop 2000c.

The sequence links TRBV19 to TRBJ1-6, with the D gene not clear enough to name. The receptor comes from a woman in her 30s in good health. The sequenced sample consisted of naive CD4+ T cells sorted from blood. The cell subset or site label for this specimen denotes: CD45RA+ positively selected. The CDR3 protein sequence reads: CASSTAGGSPLHF. The sequenced DNA is TGTGCCAGTAGTACCGCGGGAGGTTCACCCCTCCACTTT.